The rows below give T cell receptor beta chains drawn from one sample of a study of blood T cell repertoires in COVID-19. Assay used: immunoSEQ multiplex PCR; TCRdb lists only in-frame clones, some missing. This sample carries around 65,000 clones, around 80% of them seen once, and the ten largest clones take approximately 14%. The specimen was peripheral blood. These receptors all come from a man older than 75 with acute or convalescent COVID-19. Each CDR3 is given with its conserved first and last residue. A D gene is named only where the DNA matches it firmly. A clone size is listed for some rows: how often the clone was seen (once, few, many), or a class if it is expanded.

CDR3 protein: CASSLAHGGGLFF
CDR3 DNA: TGTGCCAGCAGCTTAGCTCACGGAGGAGGACTGTTTTTT
clone size: .
D gene: .
J gene: TRBJ1-4
CDR3 length: 13
V gene: TRBV11-2

CDR3 protein: CASSEAGYQETQYF
CDR3 DNA: TGTGCCAGCAGCGAGGCCGGATACCAAGAGACCCAGTACTTC
clone size: .
D gene: .
J gene: TRBJ2-5
CDR3 length: 14
V gene: TRBV7-9

CDR3 protein: CASSQQGSGYTF
CDR3 DNA: TGTGCCAGCAGCCAACAGGGAAGCGGCTACACCTTC
clone size: .
D gene: .
J gene: TRBJ1-2
CDR3 length: 12
V gene: TRBV3-1/TRBV3-2

CDR3 protein: CASSEGRPGLPLNEQFF
CDR3 DNA: TGCGCCAGCAGCGAGGGAAGACCGGGACTCCCTCTCAATGAGCAGTTCTTC
clone size: once
D gene: .
J gene: TRBJ2-1
CDR3 length: 17
V gene: TRBV5-1

CDR3 protein: CSGRWAYEQYF
CDR3 DNA: TGCAGCGGGAGATGGGCCTACGAGCAGTACTTC
clone size: .
D gene: .
J gene: TRBJ2-7
CDR3 length: 11
V gene: TRBV29-1

CDR3 protein: CASSPGGYTEAFF
CDR3 DNA: TGCGCCAGCAGCCCTGGGGGGTACACTGAAGCTTTCTTT
clone size: .
D gene: .
J gene: TRBJ1-1
CDR3 length: 13
V gene: TRBV5-1

CDR3 protein: CASSRGTSGDTQYF
CDR3 DNA: TGTGCTAGCAGCAGAGGGACTAGCGGGGATACGCAGTATTTT
clone size: .
D gene: TRBD2
J gene: TRBJ2-3
CDR3 length: 14
V gene: TRBV7-7

CDR3 protein: CASSHPGAGVGSYTF
CDR3 DNA: TGCGCCAGCAGCCATCCCGGGGCGGGAGTAGGTTCCTACACCTTC
clone size: few
D gene: .
J gene: TRBJ1-2
CDR3 length: 15
V gene: TRBV4-3

CDR3 protein: CASSIQGSGSPLHF
CDR3 DNA: TGTGCCAGCAGCATACAGGGATCGGGGTCACCCCTCCACTTT
clone size: .
D gene: .
J gene: TRBJ1-6
CDR3 length: 14
V gene: TRBV7-2

CDR3 protein: CASSETGNSPLHF
CDR3 DNA: TGTGCCAGCAGTGAGACAGGGAATTCACCCCTCCACTTT
clone size: .
D gene: TRBD1
J gene: TRBJ1-6
CDR3 length: 13
V gene: TRBV6-1

CDR3 protein: CASSSGLAYEQYF
CDR3 DNA: TGCGCCAGCAGCTCCGGACTAGCCTACGAGCAGTACTTC
clone size: once
D gene: TRBD2
J gene: TRBJ2-7
CDR3 length: 13
V gene: TRBV5-1

CDR3 protein: CATSEAGKVNEQFF
CDR3 DNA: TGTGCCACCAGTGAAGCAGGGAAGGTGAATGAGCAGTTCTTC
clone size: .
D gene: .
J gene: TRBJ2-1
CDR3 length: 14
V gene: TRBV24-1

CDR3 protein: CASSRLAGLGETQYF
CDR3 DNA: TGTGCCAGCTCGCGCCTAGCGGGCCTCGGGGAGACCCAGTACTTC
clone size: .
D gene: TRBD2
J gene: TRBJ2-5
CDR3 length: 15
V gene: TRBV18

CDR3 protein: CASSLVAGAETQYF
CDR3 DNA: TGCGCCAGCAGCTTGGTAGCGGGGGCGGAGACCCAGTACTTC
clone size: .
D gene: TRBD2
J gene: TRBJ2-5
CDR3 length: 14
V gene: TRBV5-1

CDR3 protein: CASSFPRTSGTVSYNEQFF
CDR3 DNA: TGTGCCAGCAGCTTTCCCAGGACTAGCGGTACCGTCTCCTACAATGAGCAGTTCTTC
clone size: .
D gene: .
J gene: TRBJ2-1
CDR3 length: 19
V gene: TRBV12-1

CDR3 protein: CASRSTGTYEQYF
CDR3 DNA: TGTGCCAGCAGATCCACAGGGACCTACGAGCAGTACTTC
clone size: few
D gene: .
J gene: TRBJ2-7
CDR3 length: 13
V gene: TRBV7-2

CDR3 protein: CASSSTGLAGAETQYF
CDR3 DNA: TGCGCCAGCAGCTCAACAGGACTAGCGGGGGCCGAGACCCAGTACTTC
clone size: .
D gene: TRBD2
J gene: TRBJ2-5
CDR3 length: 16
V gene: TRBV4-1

CDR3 protein: CASRRAPGQAQQEQYF
CDR3 DNA: TGTGCCAGCAGGAGGGCCCCGGGACAGGCGCAACAGGAGCAGTACTTC
clone size: .
D gene: TRBD1
J gene: TRBJ2-7
CDR3 length: 16
V gene: TRBV7-2

CDR3 protein: CASSVDGGGETGELFF
CDR3 DNA: TGTGCCAGCAGCGTAGATGGGGGAGGTGAGACCGGGGAGCTGTTTTTT
clone size: .
D gene: .
J gene: TRBJ2-2
CDR3 length: 16
V gene: TRBV9

CDR3 protein: CASSPQSNYGYTF
CDR3 DNA: TGCGCCAGCAGCCCACAGTCTAACTATGGCTACACCTTC
clone size: .
D gene: .
J gene: TRBJ1-2
CDR3 length: 13
V gene: TRBV5-1

CDR3 protein: CASSEVLTGQGYTF
CDR3 DNA: TGTGCCAGCAGTGAAGTCCTAACAGGGCAAGGCTACACCTTC
clone size: once
D gene: .
J gene: TRBJ1-2
CDR3 length: 14
V gene: TRBV6-1

CDR3 protein: CASNTLWGAPGYTF
CDR3 DNA: TGTGCCAGCAACACCCTATGGGGCGCGCCCGGCTACACCTTC
clone size: .
D gene: .
J gene: TRBJ1-2
CDR3 length: 14
V gene: TRBV27

CDR3 protein: CATTGVQGADGYTF
CDR3 DNA: TGTGCCACCACAGGTGTACAGGGGGCCGATGGCTACACCTTC
clone size: .
D gene: TRBD1
J gene: TRBJ1-2
CDR3 length: 14
V gene: TRBV19

CDR3 protein: CASSLMSGAGPLNEQFF
CDR3 DNA: TGTGCCAGCAGCTTAATGTCCGGAGCGGGACCTTTGAATGAGCAGTTCTTC
clone size: .
D gene: TRBD2
J gene: TRBJ2-1
CDR3 length: 17
V gene: TRBV7-3

CDR3 protein: CASSQSLTRGPQPQHF
CDR3 DNA: TGCGCCAGCAGCCAATCCCTCACCAGGGGGCCGCAGCCCCAGCATTTT
clone size: few
D gene: TRBD1
J gene: TRBJ1-5
CDR3 length: 16
V gene: TRBV4-1

CDR3 protein: CASSSTGFNSPLHF
CDR3 DNA: TGTGCCAGCAGCTCGACAGGGTTCAATTCACCCCTCCACTTT
clone size: .
D gene: TRBD1
J gene: TRBJ1-6
CDR3 length: 14
V gene: TRBV7-3

CDR3 protein: CASSPELAGGIQETQYF
CDR3 DNA: TGTGCCAGCTCACCAGAGCTAGCGGGGGGAATCCAAGAGACCCAGTACTTC
clone size: .
D gene: TRBD2
J gene: TRBJ2-5
CDR3 length: 17
V gene: TRBV18

CDR3 protein: CSAKDRTSYEQYF
CDR3 DNA: TGCAGCGCCAAAGACAGGACCTCCTACGAGCAGTACTTC
clone size: once
D gene: .
J gene: TRBJ2-7
CDR3 length: 13
V gene: TRBV29-1

CDR3 protein: CASSLRGLGPAFF
CDR3 DNA: TGTGCCAGCAGTCTCAGGGGGTTAGGGCCGGCTTTCTTT
clone size: .
D gene: TRBD1
J gene: TRBJ1-1
CDR3 length: 13
V gene: TRBV6-2/TRBV6-3

CDR3 protein: CASSPTGYEQYF
CDR3 DNA: TGTGCCAGCTCACCAACGGGATACGAGCAGTACTTC
clone size: .
D gene: .
J gene: TRBJ2-7
CDR3 length: 12
V gene: TRBV18

CDR3 protein: CASSVGTSGYNEQFF
CDR3 DNA: TGTGCCAGCAGCGTAGGGACTAGCGGTTACAATGAGCAGTTCTTC
clone size: .
D gene: TRBD2
J gene: TRBJ2-1
CDR3 length: 15
V gene: TRBV9

CDR3 protein: CASLGQPNTEAFF
CDR3 DNA: TGTGCCAGCCTGGGACAGCCGAACACTGAAGCTTTCTTT
clone size: .
D gene: TRBD1
J gene: TRBJ1-1
CDR3 length: 13
V gene: TRBV10-3

CDR3 protein: CASSEALAGGNNEQFF
CDR3 DNA: TGTGCCAGCAGTGAAGCGCTAGCGGGGGGAAACAATGAGCAGTTCTTC
clone size: .
D gene: TRBD2
J gene: TRBJ2-1
CDR3 length: 16
V gene: TRBV6-1

CDR3 protein: CASGRGPNYEQYF
CDR3 DNA: TGTGCCAGCGGAAGGGGTCCCAACTACGAGCAGTACTTC
clone size: .
D gene: .
J gene: TRBJ2-7
CDR3 length: 13
V gene: TRBV28

CDR3 protein: CASGLVRPTGATANYGYTF
CDR3 DNA: TGTGCTAGTGGTTTGGTACGTCCGACAGGGGCGACGGCTAACTATGGCTACACCTTC
clone size: .
D gene: TRBD1
J gene: TRBJ1-2
CDR3 length: 19
V gene: TRBV12-5

CDR3 protein: CASRLTGGYEQYF
CDR3 DNA: TGTGCCAGCAGACTAACAGGGGGCTACGAGCAGTACTTC
clone size: few
D gene: TRBD1
J gene: TRBJ2-7
CDR3 length: 13
V gene: TRBV7-2

CDR3 protein: CASSPTSTGELFF
CDR3 DNA: TGTGCCAGTAGTCCCACTTCCACCGGGGAGCTGTTTTTT
clone size: .
D gene: .
J gene: TRBJ2-2
CDR3 length: 13
V gene: TRBV19

CDR3 protein: CASSLFDTEAFF
CDR3 DNA: TGTGCCAGCAGCTTATTCGACACTGAAGCTTTCTTT
clone size: .
D gene: .
J gene: TRBJ1-1
CDR3 length: 12
V gene: TRBV7-9

CDR3 protein: CASSLSPGQGGTEAFF
CDR3 DNA: TGTGCCAGCAGCTTAAGCCCCGGGCAGGGCGGCACTGAAGCTTTCTTT
clone size: .
D gene: .
J gene: TRBJ1-1
CDR3 length: 16
V gene: TRBV7-3

CDR3 protein: CASSGGLYGYTF
CDR3 DNA: TGTGCCAGCAGCGGGGGACTCTATGGCTACACCTTC
clone size: few
D gene: .
J gene: TRBJ1-2
CDR3 length: 12
V gene: TRBV2

CDR3 protein: CASRTITGANYGYTF
CDR3 DNA: TGTGCCAGCAGGACAATCACAGGGGCGAACTATGGCTACACCTTC
clone size: medium-sized
D gene: TRBD1
J gene: TRBJ1-2
CDR3 length: 15
V gene: TRBV28